The 8 T cell receptor beta chains presented below share a single source sample, sequenced in a study of T-cell reconstitution after alpha-beta-depleted transplantation in children. Using unique molecular identifiers, the investigators prepared the TCRbeta library. TCRdb analysed the PCR reads with MiXCR anew, one entry per CDR3 protein. The sample has hundreds of thousands of distinct CDR3 sequences, approximately 17% seen once. Sequenced material: PBMCs from the stem cell graft donor, taken from the stem cell graft. These receptors all come from a human donor who donated a stem cell graft to a child with acute myeloid leukemia.

The chain has TRBV4-1 and TRBJ2-5; D perhaps matches TRBD1 (5 bases). Trimming took 2 bases from V and 3 from J, leaving 13 bases between them. Germline lookup yields CDR1 MGHRA and CDR2 YSYEKL. CDR3 size: 15 residues. The CDR3 DNA reads TGCGCCAGCAGCCAACTCTCAGGGCAGAAAGAGACCCAGTACTTC. Translated, it gives CASSQLSGQKETQYF.

This clonotype was seen repeatedly, ten times or more. V is TRBV29-1 and J is TRBJ2-1; 9 bases match TRBD1. Germline CDR1 and CDR2: SQVTM and ANQGSEA. V dropped 7 bases and J dropped 6; count of bases not matched to a gene: 7. CDR3 length: 13 amino acids. CDR3 loop: CSAPRTGANEQFF. The CDR3, as DNA: TGCAGCGCACCCCGGACAGGGGCCAATGAGCAGTTCTTC.

This clonotype was found a few times. V gene TRBV12-3 or TRBV12-4 combines with J gene TRBJ2-3, with no clear D. V shed 9 bases and J shed 4 bases, with 11 bases lying between them. The CDR3 is 12 residues long. As DNA, the CDR3 is TGTGCCAGATCGATCCTCGCAGATACGCAGTATTTT. Its protein is CARSILADTQYF.

This clonotype was picked up many times. V is TRBV5-1 and J is TRBJ1-6, with TRBD1 matching over 7 bases. Germline V gene data show CDR1 as SGHRS and CDR2 as YFSETQ. The trim removed 4 bases at V and 5 bases at J, leaving 3 bases unmatched. CDR3 length: 14 amino acids. In DNA, the CDR3 is TGCGCCAGCAGCCGGGACAGTGATAATTCACCCCTCCACTTT. Protein sequence: CASSRDSDNSPLHF. Full variable domain (missing parts from reference TRBV5-1 and TRBJ1-6): KAGVTQTPRYLIKTRGQQVTLSCSPISGHRSVSWYQQTPGQGLQFLFEYFSETQRNKGNFPGRFSGRQFSNSRSEMNVSTLELGDSALYLCASSRDSDNSPLHFGNGTRLTVT.

The genes are TRBV7-9 and TRBJ2-7; tentative D call: TRBD1 (5 bases). The CDR3 contains 14 residues. Germline V CDR1 and CDR2: SEHNR, FQNEAQ (reference sequence). The ends were cut back, 1 base at V and 4 bases at J, with 11 bases in the middle. CDR3 sequence reads: CASSLGAGLYEQYF. In nucleotides, the CDR3 is TGTGCCAGCAGCTTAGGGGCAGGGCTGTACGAGCAGTACTTC.

The gene calls are TRBV2 and TRBJ2-7, with a weak D call TRBD1 (6 bases). Germline loops: CDR1 SNHLY, CDR2 FYNNEI. The CDR3 is 14 amino acids. V lost 7 bases and J 2 bases, leaving 15 bases between the germline ends. This CDR3 is CASIVLAGAYEQYV. CDR3 in DNA: TGTGCCAGCATTGTATTGGCAGGGGCCTACGAGCAGTACGTC.

Many counts were recorded for this clonotype. The CDR3 sequence: CASSQSRDRLKGGYTF. Here the CDR3 DNA reads TGCGCCAGCAGCCAATCCCGGGACAGGTTAAAAGGGGGCTACACCTTC. The rearrangement joins TRBV4-3 to TRBJ1-2; TRBD1 aligns across 8 bases. Germline-derived CDR1 and CDR2 are LGHNA and YSLEER. The CDR3 is 16 residues long. The V gene end was trimmed by 2 bases and the J gene end by 8 bases; junction bases not matched to a gene: 13.

This clonotype was seen at least ten times. The genes are TRBV12-3 or TRBV12-4 and TRBJ2-7; TRBD1 might be the D (5 bases). V was trimmed by 5 bases and J by 5 bases, leaving 16 bases between them. The CDR3 covers 14 residues. The CDR3 is CASSLTGYVHEQYF. The CDR3 DNA reads TGTGCCAGCAGTCTAACAGGTTATGTCCACGAGCAGTACTTC.